This T cell receptor (beta chain) derives from a study of blood T cell repertoires in COVID-19. Study at large: COVID-19 samples from acute and convalescent phases originated in the United States, Italy and Spain.

Original data processing: Using reference gene primer amplification, nucleated cell counts were estimated. Assay: immunoSEQ multiplex PCR; the TCRdb copy retains only in-frame clones and omits some. That table is the source of V, J and clone size, and D and trimming were worked out from the DNA. The sample holds roughly 98,000 clones, over 75% seen once. Trimming cost V 1 base and J 10 bases; bases outside gene matches: 5. The CDR3 runs to 14 residues. The germline gives CDR1 SGHTA, CDR2 FQGNSA. The chain combines TRBV7-2 with TRBJ2-1; TRBD1 matches 9 bases. The sample was peripheral blood. The TCR sequence derives from a human donor in a cohort sampled during active COVID-19. The DNA of the CDR3 is TGTGCCAGCAGCTTAGAGTCAGGGACAGGGGAGCAGTTCTTC. Amino acid sequence: CASSLESGTGEQFF. The full variable domain, in which reference TRBV7-2 and TRBJ2-1 provide the parts outside the CDR3, is GAGVSQSPSNKVTEKGKDVELRCDPISGHTALYWYRQSLGQGLEFLIYFQGNSAPDKSGLPSDRFSAERTGGSVSTLTIQRTQQEDSAVYLCASSLESGTGEQFFGPGTRLTVL.